This entry concerns a single TCR beta chain. Recovered status applied to Cohort 3 donors who had two consecutive negative PCRs. It also applied to those with clearance or with symptom resolution. This record comes from a study of blood T cell repertoires in COVID-19. TCRdb keeps only in-frame clones here, not all; method: immunoSEQ multiplex PCR. The sample gives around 150,000 clones, around 80% of which show up once; less than 6% is in the top ten. Trimming removed 7 bases from V and 2 bases from J, with 24 bases in between. The V gene's germline CDR1 is SNHLY and CDR2 FYNNEI. The CDR3 extends over 17 amino acids.

The source is a man between 40 and 49 years old who had recovered from COVID-19. The chain recombines TRBV2 with TRBJ2-7, with D perhaps matching TRBD2 (6 bases). Sequencing used PBMCs or T cells enriched from blood (not recorded which). The CDR3 bases are TGTGCCAGCACACTCCGGTCCTCGGGGGTGCAAGCCTACGAGCAGTACTTC. It yields the protein CASTLRSSGVQAYEQYF. Supplemented by reference TRBV2 and TRBJ2-7, the full variable domain reads EPEVTQTPSHQVTQMGQEVILRCVPISNHLYFYWYRQILGQKVEFLVSFYNNEISEKSEIFDDQFSVERPDGSNFTLKIRSTKLEDSAMYFCASTLRSSGVQAYEQYFGPGTRLTVT.